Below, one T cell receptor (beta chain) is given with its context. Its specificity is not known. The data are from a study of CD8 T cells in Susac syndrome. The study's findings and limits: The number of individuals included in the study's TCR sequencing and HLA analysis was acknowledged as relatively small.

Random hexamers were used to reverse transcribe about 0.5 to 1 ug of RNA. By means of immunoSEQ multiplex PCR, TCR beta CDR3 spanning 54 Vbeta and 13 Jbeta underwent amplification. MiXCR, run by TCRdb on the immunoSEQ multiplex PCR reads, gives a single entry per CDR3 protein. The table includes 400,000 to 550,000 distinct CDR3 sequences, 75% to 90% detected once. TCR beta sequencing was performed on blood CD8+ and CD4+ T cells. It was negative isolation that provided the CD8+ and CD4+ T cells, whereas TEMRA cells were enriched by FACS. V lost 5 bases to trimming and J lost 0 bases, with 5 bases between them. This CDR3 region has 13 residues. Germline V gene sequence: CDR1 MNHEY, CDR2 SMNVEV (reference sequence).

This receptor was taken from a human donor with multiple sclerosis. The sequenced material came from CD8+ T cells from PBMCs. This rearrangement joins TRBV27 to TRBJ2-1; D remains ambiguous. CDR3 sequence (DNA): TGTGCCAGCAGTCGCAACTCCTACAATGAGCAGTTCTTC. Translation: CASSRNSYNEQFF.